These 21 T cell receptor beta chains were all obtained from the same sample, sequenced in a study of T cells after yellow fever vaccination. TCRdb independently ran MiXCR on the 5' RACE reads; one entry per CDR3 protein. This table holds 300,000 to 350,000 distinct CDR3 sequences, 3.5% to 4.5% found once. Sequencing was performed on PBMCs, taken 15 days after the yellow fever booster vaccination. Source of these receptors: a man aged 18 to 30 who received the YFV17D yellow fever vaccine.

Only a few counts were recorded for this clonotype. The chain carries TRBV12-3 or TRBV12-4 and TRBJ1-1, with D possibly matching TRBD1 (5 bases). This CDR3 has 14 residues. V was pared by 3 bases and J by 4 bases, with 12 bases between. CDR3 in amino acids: CASSFQGAPTEAFF. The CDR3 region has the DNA TGTGCCAGCAGTTTTCAAGGGGCGCCCACTGAAGCTTTCTTT.

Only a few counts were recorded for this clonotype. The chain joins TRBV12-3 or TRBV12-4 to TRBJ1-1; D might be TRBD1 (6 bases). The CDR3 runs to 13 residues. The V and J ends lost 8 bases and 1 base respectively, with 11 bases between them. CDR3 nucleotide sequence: TGTGCCAGCCTCCGGGACAAGAACACTGAAGCTTTCTTT. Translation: CASLRDKNTEAFF.

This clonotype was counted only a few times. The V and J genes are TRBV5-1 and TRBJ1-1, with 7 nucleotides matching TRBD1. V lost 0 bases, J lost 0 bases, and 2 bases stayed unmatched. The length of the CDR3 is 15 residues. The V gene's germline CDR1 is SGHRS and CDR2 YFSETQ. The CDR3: CASSLVQGVNTEAFF. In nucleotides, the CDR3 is TGCGCCAGCAGCTTGGTCCAGGGGGTGAACACTGAAGCTTTCTTT.

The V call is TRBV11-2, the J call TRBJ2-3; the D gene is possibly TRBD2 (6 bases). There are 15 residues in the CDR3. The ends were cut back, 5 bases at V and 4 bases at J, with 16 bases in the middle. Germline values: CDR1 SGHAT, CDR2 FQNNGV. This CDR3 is CASSPPGRESDTQYF. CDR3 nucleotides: TGTGCCAGCAGCCCCCCAGGTCGGGAGTCAGATACGCAGTATTTT.

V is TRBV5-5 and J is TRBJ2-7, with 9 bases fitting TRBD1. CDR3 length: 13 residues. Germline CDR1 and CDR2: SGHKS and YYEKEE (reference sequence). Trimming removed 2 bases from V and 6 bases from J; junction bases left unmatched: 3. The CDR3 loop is CASSFLGQGEQYV. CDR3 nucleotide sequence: TGTGCCAGCAGCTTTCTGGGACAGGGCGAGCAGTACGTC.

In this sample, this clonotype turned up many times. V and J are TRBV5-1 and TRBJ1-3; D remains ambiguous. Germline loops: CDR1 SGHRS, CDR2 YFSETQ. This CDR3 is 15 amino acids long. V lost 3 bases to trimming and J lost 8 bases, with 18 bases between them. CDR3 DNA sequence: TGCGCCAGCAGCTCCGGGCGAGGTGGGTCGGACACCATATATTTT. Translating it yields CASSSGRGGSDTIYF.

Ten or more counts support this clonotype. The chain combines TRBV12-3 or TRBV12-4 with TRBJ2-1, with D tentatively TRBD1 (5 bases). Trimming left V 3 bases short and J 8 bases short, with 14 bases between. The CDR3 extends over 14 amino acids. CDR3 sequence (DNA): TGTGCCAGCAGTTTGAAGCTGTGGGGCGATGAGCAGTTCTTC. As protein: CASSLKLWGDEQFF.

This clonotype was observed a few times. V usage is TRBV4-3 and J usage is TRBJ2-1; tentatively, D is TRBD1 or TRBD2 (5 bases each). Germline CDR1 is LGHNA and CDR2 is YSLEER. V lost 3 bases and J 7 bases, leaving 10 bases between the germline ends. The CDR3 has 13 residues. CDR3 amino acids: CASSQGVGNEQFF. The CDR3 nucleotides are TGCGCCAGCAGCCAGGGGGTGGGGAATGAGCAGTTCTTC.

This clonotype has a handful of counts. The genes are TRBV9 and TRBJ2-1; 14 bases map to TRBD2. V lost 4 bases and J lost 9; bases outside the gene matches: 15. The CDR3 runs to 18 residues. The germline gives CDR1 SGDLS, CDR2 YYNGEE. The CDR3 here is CASSSSSATSGGAGEQFF. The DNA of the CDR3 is TGTGCCAGCAGCTCATCTTCAGCGACTAGCGGGGGGGCAGGTGAGCAGTTCTTC.

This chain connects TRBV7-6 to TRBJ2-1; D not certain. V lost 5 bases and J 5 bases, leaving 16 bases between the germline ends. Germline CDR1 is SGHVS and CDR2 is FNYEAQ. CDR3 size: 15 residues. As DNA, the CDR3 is TGTGCCAGCAGCACCCGGTCGGGTTCTAACAATGAGCAGTTCTTC. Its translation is CASSTRSGSNNEQFF.

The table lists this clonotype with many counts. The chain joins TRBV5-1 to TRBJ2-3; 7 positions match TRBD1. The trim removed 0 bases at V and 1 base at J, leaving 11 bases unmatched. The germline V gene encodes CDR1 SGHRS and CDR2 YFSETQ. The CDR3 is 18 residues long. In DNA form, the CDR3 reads TGCGCCAGCAGCTTGGCCGTGGGAGAGGGGGCGCGCACAGATACGCAGTATTTT. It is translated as CASSLAVGEGARTDTQYF.

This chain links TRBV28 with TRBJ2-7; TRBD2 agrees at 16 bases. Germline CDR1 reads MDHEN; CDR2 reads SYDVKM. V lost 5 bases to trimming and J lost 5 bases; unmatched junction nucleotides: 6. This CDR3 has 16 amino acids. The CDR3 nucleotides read TGTGCCAGCAGTGGACCGGGACTAGCGGGGGGGCACGAGCAGTACTTC. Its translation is CASSGPGLAGGHEQYF.

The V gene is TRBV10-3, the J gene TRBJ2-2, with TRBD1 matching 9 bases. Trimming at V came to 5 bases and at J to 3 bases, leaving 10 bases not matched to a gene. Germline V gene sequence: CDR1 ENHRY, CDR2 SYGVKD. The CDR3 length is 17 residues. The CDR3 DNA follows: TGTGCCATCAGTTCCTCCTACGGGGACAGGGACACCGGGGAGCTGTTTTTT. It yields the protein CAISSSYGDRDTGELFF.

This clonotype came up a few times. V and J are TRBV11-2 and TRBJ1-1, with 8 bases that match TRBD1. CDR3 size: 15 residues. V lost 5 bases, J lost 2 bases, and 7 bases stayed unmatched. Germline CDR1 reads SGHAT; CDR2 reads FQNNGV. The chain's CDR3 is CASSPRGQVNTEAFF. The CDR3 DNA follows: TGTGCCAGCAGCCCTAGGGGACAGGTAAACACTGAAGCTTTCTTT.

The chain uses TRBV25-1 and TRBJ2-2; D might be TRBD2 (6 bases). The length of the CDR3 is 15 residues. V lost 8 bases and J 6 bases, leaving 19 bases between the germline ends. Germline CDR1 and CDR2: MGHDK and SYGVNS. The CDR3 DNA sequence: TGTGCCAGCTCAGCGGAGGGAAGAATTGCCGGGGAGCTGTTTTTT. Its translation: CASSAEGRIAGELFF. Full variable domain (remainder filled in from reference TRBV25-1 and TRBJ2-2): EADIYQTPRYLVIGTGKKITLECSQTMGHDKMYWYQQDPGMELHLIHYSYGVNSTEKGDLSSESTVSRIRTEHFPLTLESARPSHTSQYLCASSAEGRIAGELFFGEGSRLTVL.

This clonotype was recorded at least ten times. For the CDR3, the DNA is TGTGCCAGCAGCGAGAGGGGGGCGGAAGCTTTCTTT. As protein: CASSERGAEAFF. This chain links TRBV7-9 with TRBJ1-1, with D possibly being TRBD1 (6 bases). V was pared by 5 bases and J by 8 bases, with 12 bases between. This CDR3 is 12 amino acids long. Germline CDR1 reads SEHNR; CDR2 reads FQNEAQ (reference sequence).

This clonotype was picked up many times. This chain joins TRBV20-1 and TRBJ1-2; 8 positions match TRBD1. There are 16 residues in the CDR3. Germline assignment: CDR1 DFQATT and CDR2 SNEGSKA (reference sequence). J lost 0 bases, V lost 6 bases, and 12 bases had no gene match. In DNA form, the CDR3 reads TGCAGTGCCCGTCCCGGGACAGGCCCAGCTAACTATGGCTACACCTTC. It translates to CSARPGTGPANYGYTF.

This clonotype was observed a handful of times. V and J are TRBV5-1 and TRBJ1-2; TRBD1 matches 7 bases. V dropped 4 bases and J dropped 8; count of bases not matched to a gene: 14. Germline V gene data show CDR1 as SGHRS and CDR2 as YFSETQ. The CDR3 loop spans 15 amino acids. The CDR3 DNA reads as TGCGCCAGCAGCGAAGAAGCCGGGACAGCCCACGGCTACACCTTC. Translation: CASSEEAGTAHGYTF.

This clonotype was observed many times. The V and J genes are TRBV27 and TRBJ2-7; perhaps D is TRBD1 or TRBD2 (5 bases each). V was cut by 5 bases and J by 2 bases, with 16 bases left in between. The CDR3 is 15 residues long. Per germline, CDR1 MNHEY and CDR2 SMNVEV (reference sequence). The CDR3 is CASSTRWGSAYEQYF. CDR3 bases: TGTGCCAGCAGTACGAGGTGGGGGAGTGCCTACGAGCAGTACTTC.

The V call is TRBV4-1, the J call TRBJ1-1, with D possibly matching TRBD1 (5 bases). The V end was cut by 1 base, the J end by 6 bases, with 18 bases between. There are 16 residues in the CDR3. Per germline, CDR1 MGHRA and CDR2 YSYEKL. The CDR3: CASSQGGGRARAEAFF. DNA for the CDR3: TGCGCCAGCAGCCAAGGGGGCGGCAGGGCGAGGGCTGAAGCTTTCTTT.

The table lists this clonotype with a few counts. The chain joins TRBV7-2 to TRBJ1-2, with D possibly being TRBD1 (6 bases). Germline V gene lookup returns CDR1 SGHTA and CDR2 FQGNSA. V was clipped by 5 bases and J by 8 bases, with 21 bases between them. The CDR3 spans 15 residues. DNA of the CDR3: TGTGCCAGCAGCCCTGGAGGGGGGCAAAGTAACGGCTACACCTTC. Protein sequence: CASSPGGGQSNGYTF.